This TCR beta chain was obtained from a study of T cell repertoires in cytomegalovirus infection (dated by TCRdb to between 2018 and 2021). Broadly, across the study: Donor HLA type was relevant to the analysis, because carriage of CMV infection together with the matching HLA type was indicated by public TCR beta signatures. General findings and caveats noted by the study authors: In the ex vivo response, HLA-C-restricted CMV-specific TCR beta clonotypes were dominant, and in two of eight donors the single most frequent clonotype came from this HLA-C-restricted group. In both this cohort and an independent roughly 330-donor cohort, the cumulative frequency of public TCR beta family members distinguished carriers of CMV infection plus the relevant HLA type.

Concerning this clonotype itself: Its recognized antigen is unknown. No clone much larger than this one lies a single base away; base qualities are absent.

Taken from cysteine to phenylalanine, the CDR3 has 16 residues. Only the CDR3 portion is preserved as DNA: 48 bases, with reading frame beginning at the first base. CDR1 is given as SNHLY and CDR2 as FYNNEI, both from the germline V gene. V has 6 bases trimmed and J has 5 bases trimmed; junction bases matching no gene number 16. The sample was run on an Illumina HiSeq 1500. TCRdb itself trimmed the public reads at Q25 with fastp, ran MiXCR and retained productive beta chains. Rows merge per CDR3 protein into single entries with the most common DNA and genes. Across this sample there are 150,000 to 200,000 distinct CDR3 sequences, with roughly a fifth seen only once. Of the sample, less than 3.5% falls within the top ten clones.

This TCR came from a human donor in good health (CMV status not recorded). Some clones in this sample may be carry-over from other donors' samples. The V gene is TRBV2 and the J gene is TRBJ2-7, and TRBD1 aligns with 7 junction nucleotides. Sequencing used PBMCs. The bases read TGTGCCAGCAGGAGCTACGCCGGGACAGCGGCCCACGAGCAGTACTTC. It encodes CASRSYAGTAAHEQYF.